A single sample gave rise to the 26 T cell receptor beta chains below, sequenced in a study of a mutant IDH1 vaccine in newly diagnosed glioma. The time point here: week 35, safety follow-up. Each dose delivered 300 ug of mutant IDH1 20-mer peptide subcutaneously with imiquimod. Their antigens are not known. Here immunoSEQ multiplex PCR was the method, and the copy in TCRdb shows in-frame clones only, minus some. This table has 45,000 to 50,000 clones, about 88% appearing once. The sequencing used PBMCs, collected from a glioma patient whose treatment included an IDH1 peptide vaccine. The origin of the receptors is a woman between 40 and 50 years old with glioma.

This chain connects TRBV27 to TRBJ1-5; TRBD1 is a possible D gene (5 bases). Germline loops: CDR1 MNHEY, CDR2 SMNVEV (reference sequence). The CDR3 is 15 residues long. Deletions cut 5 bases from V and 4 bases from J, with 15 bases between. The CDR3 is CASSPLSRANQPQHF. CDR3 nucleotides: TGTGCCAGCAGTCCCCTCAGCAGGGCGAATCAGCCCCAGCATTTT.

CDR3 nucleotide sequence: TGTGCCAGCAGCCGGACAGGGCGGGGGGATCAGCCCCAGCATTTT. This translates into CASSRTGRGDQPQHF. This chain connects TRBV5-5 to TRBJ1-5; TRBD1 matches at 8 bases. The trim removed 4 bases at V and 5 bases at J, leaving 8 bases unmatched. This CDR3 contains 15 residues. Germline assignment: CDR1 SGHKS and CDR2 YYEKEE (reference sequence). Based on the CDR3 plus reference TRBV5-5 and TRBJ1-5, the full variable domain is DAGVTQSPTHLIKTRGQQVTLRCSPISGHKSVSWYQQVLGQGPQFIFQYYEKEERGRGNFPDRFSARQFPNYSSELNVNALLLGDSALYLCASSRTGRGDQPQHFGDGTRLSIL.

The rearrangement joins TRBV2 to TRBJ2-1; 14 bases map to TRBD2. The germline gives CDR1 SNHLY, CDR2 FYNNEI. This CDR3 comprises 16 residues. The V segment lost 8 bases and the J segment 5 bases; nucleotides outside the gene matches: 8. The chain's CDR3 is CASQLGLAGANNEQFF. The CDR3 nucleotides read TGTGCCAGCCAGTTGGGACTAGCGGGGGCCAACAATGAGCAGTTCTTC.

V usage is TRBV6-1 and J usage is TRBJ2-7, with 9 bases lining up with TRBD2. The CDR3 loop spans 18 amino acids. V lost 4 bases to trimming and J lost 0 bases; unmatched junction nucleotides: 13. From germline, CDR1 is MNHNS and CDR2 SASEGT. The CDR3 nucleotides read TGTGCCAGCAGTGCCCGGGGAGCGGGAGGAGGCGGCTCCTACGAGCAGTACTTC. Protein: CASSARGAGGGGSYEQYF.

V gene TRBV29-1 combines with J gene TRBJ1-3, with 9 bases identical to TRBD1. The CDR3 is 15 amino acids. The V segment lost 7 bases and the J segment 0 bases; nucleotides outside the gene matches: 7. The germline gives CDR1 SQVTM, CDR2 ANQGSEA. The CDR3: CSGGDRESSGNTIYF. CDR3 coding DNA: TGCAGCGGAGGGGACAGGGAAAGCTCTGGAAACACCATATATTTT.

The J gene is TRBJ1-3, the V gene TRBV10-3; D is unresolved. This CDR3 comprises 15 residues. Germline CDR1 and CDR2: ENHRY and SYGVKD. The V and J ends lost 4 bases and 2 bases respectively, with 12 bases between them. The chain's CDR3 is CAISAIQTTGNTIYF. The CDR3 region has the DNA TGTGCCATCAGTGCGATCCAGACTACTGGAAACACCATATATTTT.

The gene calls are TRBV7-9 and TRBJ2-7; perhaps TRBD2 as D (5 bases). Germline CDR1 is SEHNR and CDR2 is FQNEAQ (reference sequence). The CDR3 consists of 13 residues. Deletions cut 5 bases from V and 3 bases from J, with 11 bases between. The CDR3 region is CASSLGGGYEQYF. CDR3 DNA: TGTGCCAGCAGCCTCGGAGGCGGCTACGAGCAGTACTTC. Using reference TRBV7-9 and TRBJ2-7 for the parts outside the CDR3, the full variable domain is DTGVSQNPRHKITKRGQNVTFRCDPISEHNRLYWYRQTLGQGPEFLTYFQNEAQLEKSRLLSDRFSAERPKGSFSTLEIQRTEQGDSAMYLCASSLGGGYEQYFGPGTRLTVT.

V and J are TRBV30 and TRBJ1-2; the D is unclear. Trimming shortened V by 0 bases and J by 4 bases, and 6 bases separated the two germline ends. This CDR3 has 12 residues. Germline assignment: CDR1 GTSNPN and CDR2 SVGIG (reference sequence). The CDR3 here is CAWSVLGYGYTF. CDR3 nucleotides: TGTGCCTGGAGTGTACTTGGCTATGGCTACACCTTC.

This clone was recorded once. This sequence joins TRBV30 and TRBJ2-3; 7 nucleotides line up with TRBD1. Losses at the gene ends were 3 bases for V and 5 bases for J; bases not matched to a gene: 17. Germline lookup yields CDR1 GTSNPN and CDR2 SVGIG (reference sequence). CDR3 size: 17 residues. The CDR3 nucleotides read TGTGCCTGGAGGAGTCTTGGTGGTCAGGGGGAAAAAGATACGCAGTATTTT. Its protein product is CAWRSLGGQGEKDTQYF.

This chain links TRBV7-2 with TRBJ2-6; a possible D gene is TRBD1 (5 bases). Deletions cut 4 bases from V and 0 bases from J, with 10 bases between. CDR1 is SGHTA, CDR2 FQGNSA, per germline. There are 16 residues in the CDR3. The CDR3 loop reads CASSSRGISGANVLTF. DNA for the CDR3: TGTGCCAGCAGCTCAAGGGGAATCTCTGGGGCCAACGTCCTGACTTTC.

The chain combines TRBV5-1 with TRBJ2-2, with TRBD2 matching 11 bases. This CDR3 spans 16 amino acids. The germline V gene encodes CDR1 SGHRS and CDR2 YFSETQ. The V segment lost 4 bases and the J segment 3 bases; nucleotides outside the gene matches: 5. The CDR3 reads CASSHLAGGHTGELFF. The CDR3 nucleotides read TGCGCCAGCAGCCACCTAGCGGGAGGTCACACCGGGGAGCTGTTTTTT. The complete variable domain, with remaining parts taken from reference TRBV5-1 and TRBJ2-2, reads KAGVTQTPRYLIKTRGQQVTLSCSPISGHRSVSWYQQTPGQGLQFLFEYFSETQRNKGNFPGRFSGRQFSNSRSEMNVSTLELGDSALYLCASSHLAGGHTGELFFGEGSRLTVL.

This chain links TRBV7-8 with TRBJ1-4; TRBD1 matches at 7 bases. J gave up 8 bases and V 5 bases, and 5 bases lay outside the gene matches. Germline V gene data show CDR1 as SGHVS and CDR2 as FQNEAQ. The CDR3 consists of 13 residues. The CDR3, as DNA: TGTGCCAGCAGCGCTTCAGGGGGGGAAAAACTGTTTTTT. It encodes CASSASGGEKLFF.

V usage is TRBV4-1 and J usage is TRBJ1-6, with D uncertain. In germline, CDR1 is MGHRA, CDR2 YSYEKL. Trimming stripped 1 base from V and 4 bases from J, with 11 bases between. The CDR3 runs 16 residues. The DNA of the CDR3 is TGCGCCAGCAGCCAAGGGGCACAGTCATATAATTCACCCCTCCACTTT. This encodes CASSQGAQSYNSPLHF.

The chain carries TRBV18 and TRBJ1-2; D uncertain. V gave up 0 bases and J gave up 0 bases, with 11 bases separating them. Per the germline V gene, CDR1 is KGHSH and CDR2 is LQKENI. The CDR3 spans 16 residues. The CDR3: CASSPPIRTANYGYTF. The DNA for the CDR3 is TGTGCCAGCTCACCACCGATCAGGACGGCTAACTATGGCTACACCTTC.

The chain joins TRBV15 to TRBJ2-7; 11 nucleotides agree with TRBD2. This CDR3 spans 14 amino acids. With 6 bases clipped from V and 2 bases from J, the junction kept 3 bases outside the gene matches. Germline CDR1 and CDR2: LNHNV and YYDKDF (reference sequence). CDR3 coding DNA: TGTGCCACCAGGCCGGGACTAGCGGCCTACGAGCAGTACTTC. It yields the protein CATRPGLAAYEQYF.

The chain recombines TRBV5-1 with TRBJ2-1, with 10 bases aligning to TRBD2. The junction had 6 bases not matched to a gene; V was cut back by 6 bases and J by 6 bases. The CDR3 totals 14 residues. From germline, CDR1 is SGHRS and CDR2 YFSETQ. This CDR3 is CASMLAGGFNEQFF. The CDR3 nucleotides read TGCGCCAGCATGTTAGCGGGGGGTTTCAATGAGCAGTTCTTC.

The chain's CDR3 is CASSPSGRSLTDTQYF. DNA of the CDR3: TGTGCCAGTAGTCCTAGCGGGAGGTCACTCACAGATACGCAGTATTTT. The chain links TRBV19 to TRBJ2-3, with 11 bases aligning to TRBD2. V was clipped by 5 bases and J by 2 bases; unmatched bases: 6. The length of the CDR3 is 16 residues. CDR1 and CDR2 from the germline V gene are LNHDA and SQIVND (reference sequence).

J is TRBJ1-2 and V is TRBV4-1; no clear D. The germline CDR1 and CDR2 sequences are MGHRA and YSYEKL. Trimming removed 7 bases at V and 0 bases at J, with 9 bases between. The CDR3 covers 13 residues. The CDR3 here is CASTVSPNYGYTF. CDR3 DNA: TGCGCCAGCACGGTCAGCCCTAACTATGGCTACACCTTC.

CDR3 in amino acids: CASSQDERVNTEAFF. Written as DNA, the CDR3 is TGTGCCAGCAGCCAAGATGAGAGGGTAAACACTGAAGCTTTCTTT. This chain links TRBV4-2 with TRBJ1-1; D ambiguous. This CDR3 is 15 amino acids long. CDR1 and CDR2 from the germline V gene are LGHNA and YNFKEQ. The V and J ends lost 0 bases and 2 bases respectively, with 10 bases between them.

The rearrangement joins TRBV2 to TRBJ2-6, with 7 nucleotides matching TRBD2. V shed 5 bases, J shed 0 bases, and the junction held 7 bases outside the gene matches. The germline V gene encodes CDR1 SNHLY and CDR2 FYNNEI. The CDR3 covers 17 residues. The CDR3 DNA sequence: TGTGCCAGCAGTCTGACCGGGGGGTCCTCTGGGGCCAACGTCCTGACTTTC. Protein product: CASSLTGGSSGANVLTF. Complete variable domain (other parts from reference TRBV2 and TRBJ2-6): EPEVTQTPSHQVTQMGQEVILRCVPISNHLYFYWYRQILGQKVEFLVSFYNNEISEKSEIFDDQFSVERPDGSNFTLKIRSTKLEDSAMYFCASSLTGGSSGANVLTFGAGSRLTVL.

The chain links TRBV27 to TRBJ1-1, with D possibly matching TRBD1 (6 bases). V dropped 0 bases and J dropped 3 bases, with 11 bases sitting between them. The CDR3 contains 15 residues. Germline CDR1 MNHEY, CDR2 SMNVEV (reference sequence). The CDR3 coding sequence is TGTGCCAGCAGTTTATCGGGGGGCTGGGACACTGAAGCTTTCTTT. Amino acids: CASSLSGGWDTEAFF.

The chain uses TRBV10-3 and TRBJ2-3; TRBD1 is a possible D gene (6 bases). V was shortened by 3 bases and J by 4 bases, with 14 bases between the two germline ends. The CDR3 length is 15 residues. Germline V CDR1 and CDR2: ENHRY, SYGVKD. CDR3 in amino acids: CAISEPRGGPDTQYF. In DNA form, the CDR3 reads TGTGCCATCAGTGAACCGAGAGGGGGACCAGATACGCAGTATTTT.

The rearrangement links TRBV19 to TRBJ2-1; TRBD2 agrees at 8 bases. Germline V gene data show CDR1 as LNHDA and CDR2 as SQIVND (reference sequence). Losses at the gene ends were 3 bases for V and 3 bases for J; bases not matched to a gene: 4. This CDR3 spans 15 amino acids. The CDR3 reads CASSIEREFYNEQFF. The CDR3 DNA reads TGTGCCAGTAGTATTGAGCGGGAGTTCTACAATGAGCAGTTCTTC.

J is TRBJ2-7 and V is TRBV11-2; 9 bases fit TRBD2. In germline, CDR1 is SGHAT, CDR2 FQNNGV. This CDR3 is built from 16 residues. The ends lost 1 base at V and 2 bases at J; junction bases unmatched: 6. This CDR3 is CASSLVRLAAPYEQYF. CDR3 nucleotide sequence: TGTGCCAGCAGCTTAGTCCGACTAGCGGCACCCTACGAGCAGTACTTC.

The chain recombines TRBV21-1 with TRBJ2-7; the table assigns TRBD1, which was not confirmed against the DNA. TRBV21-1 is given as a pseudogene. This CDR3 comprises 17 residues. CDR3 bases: TGTGCCAGCAGCAAAGCTAGTTCCGGGACAAAAACCTACGAGCAGTACTTC. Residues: CASSKASSGTKTYEQYF.

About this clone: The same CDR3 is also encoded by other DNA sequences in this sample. The CDR3 loop is CASSDRADTGELFF. CDR3 bases: TGTGCCAGCAGCGACAGGGCAGATACCGGGGAGCTGTTTTTT. The rearrangement joins TRBV6-4 to TRBJ2-2; 7 bases are shared with TRBD1. CDR1 is MRHNA and CDR2 is SNTAGT in the germline V gene. The length of the CDR3 is 14 residues. Unmatched junction bases numbered 6, after V lost 6 bases and J lost 5 bases.